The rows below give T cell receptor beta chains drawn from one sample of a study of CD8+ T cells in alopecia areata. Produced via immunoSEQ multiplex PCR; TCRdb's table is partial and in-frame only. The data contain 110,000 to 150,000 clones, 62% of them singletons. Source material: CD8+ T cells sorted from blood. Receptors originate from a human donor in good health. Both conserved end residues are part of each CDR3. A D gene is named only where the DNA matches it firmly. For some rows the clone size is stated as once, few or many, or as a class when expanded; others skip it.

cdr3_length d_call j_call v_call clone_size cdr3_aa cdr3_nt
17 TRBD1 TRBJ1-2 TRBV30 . CAWSAIGTGLVIGGYTF TGTGCCTGGAGTGCAATCGGGACAGGGCTAGTTATTGGTGGCTACACCTTC
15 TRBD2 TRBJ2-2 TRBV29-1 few CSVGPGLGNTGELFF TGCAGCGTTGGACCGGGACTAGGGAACACCGGGGAGCTGTTTTTT
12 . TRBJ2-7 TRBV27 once CASSLGGYEQYF TGTGCCAGCAGTTTAGGGGGCTACGAGCAGTACTTC
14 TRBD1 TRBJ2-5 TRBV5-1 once CASSFKGQGETQYF TGCGCCAGCAGCTTCAAAGGACAGGGTGAGACCCAGTACTTC
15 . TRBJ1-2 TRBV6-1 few CASSGGRGAGYGYTF TGTGCCAGCAGTGGTGGGAGGGGTGCTGGCTATGGCTACACCTTC
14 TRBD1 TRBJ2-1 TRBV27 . CASSFGTGRREQFF TGTGCCAGCAGTTTTGGGACAGGGAGGAGGGAGCAGTTCTTC
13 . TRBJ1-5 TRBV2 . CASSAGFNQPQHF TGTGCCAGCAGTGCGGGGTTCAATCAGCCCCAGCATTTT
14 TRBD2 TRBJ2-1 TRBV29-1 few CSVVGGDSYNEQFF TGCAGCGTCGTGGGAGGGGACTCCTACAATGAGCAGTTCTTC
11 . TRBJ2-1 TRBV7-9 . CASSPGIEQFF TGTGCCAGCAGCCCAGGGATTGAGCAGTTCTTC
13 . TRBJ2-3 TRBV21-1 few CASSMTGPDTQYF TGTGCCAGCAGCATGACAGGCCCAGATACGCAGTATTTT
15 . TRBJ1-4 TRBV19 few CASSAPLVRGEKLFF TGTGCCAGTAGTGCCCCACTGGTTCGCGGTGAAAAACTGTTTTTT
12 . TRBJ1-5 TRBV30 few CAWSVGNQPQHF TGTGCCTGGAGTGTAGGCAATCAGCCCCAGCATTTT
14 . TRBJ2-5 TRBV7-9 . CASRFGQTQETQYF TGTGCCAGCAGGTTTGGCCAAACGCAAGAGACCCAGTACTTC
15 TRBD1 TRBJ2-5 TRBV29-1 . CSVDHRGSFQETQYF TGCAGCGTTGACCACAGGGGATCTTTTCAAGAGACCCAGTACTTC
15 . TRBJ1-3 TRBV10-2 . CASSEGRYSGNTIYF TGCGCCAGCAGTGAGGGCCGGTACTCTGGAAACACCATATATTTT
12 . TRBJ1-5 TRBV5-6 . CASSSQGGGKHF TGTGCCAGCAGCTCGCAGGGTGGTGGGAAGCATTTT